The 27 T cell receptor beta chains below were found in one sample sequenced in a study of T cell repertoires in cytomegalovirus infection. No antigens are known for them. TCRdb re-called the reads with MiXCR, one entry per CDR3 protein. The table has about 330,000 distinct CDR3 sequences, roughly 34% seen once; the top ten hold roughly 12%. Sequencing used cultured PBMCs, obtained from culture after CMV antigen stimulation. The receptors stem from a human donor in good health (CMV status not recorded). Some clones in this sample may be carry-over from other donors' samples.

The chain is built from TRBV7-6 and TRBJ1-1, with TRBD1 identical over 8 bases. The germline V gene encodes CDR1 SGHVS and CDR2 FNYEAQ. V lost 1 base to trimming and J lost 1 base; unmatched junction nucleotides: 11. This CDR3 spans 18 amino acids. CDR3 sequence (DNA): TGTGCCAGCAGCTTAGTGTTCCGTGGACAGGGAGGGAACACTGAAGCTTTCTTT. Its translation: CASSLVFRGQGGNTEAFF.

This clonotype was seen ten or more times. V and J are TRBV6-1 and TRBJ2-7; TRBD2 aligns across 7 bases. CDR3 length: 15 residues. J was trimmed by 3 bases and V by 10 bases; bases with no gene match: 15. Per germline, CDR1 MNHNS and CDR2 SASEGT. In DNA, the CDR3 is TGTGCCACCTCGGCGTCAGCGGGACGTAGCTACGAGCAGTACGTC. Its protein product is CATSASAGRSYEQYV.

Many counts were recorded for this clonotype. This chain links TRBV7-2 with TRBJ1-6; D unclear. V lost 4 bases and J 12 bases, leaving 10 bases between the germline ends. Germline V gene lookup returns CDR1 SGHTA and CDR2 FQGNSA. CDR3 size: 12 residues. CDR3 in DNA: TGTGCCAGCAGCTCCCGAAAAGGACCCCTCCACTTT. Translated: CASSSRKGPLHF.

The chain has TRBV7-6 and TRBJ1-1, with D possibly being TRBD1 (5 bases). In germline, CDR1 is SGHVS, CDR2 FNYEAQ. This CDR3 spans 13 amino acids. V was pared by 5 bases and J by 4 bases, with 11 bases between. This CDR3 is CASSRGTGTEAFF. For the CDR3, the DNA is TGTGCCAGCAGCCGAGGGACGGGCACTGAAGCTTTCTTT. Full variable domain (missing parts from reference TRBV7-6 and TRBJ1-1): GAGVSQSPRYKVTKRGQDVALRCDPISGHVSLYWYRQALGQGPEFLTYFNYEAQQDKSGLPNDRFSAERPEGSISTLTIQRTEQRDSAMYRCASSRGTGTEAFFGQGTRLTVV.

This chain links TRBV7-2 with TRBJ1-5, with TRBD1 matching over 7 bases. The CDR3 runs to 17 residues. V lost 3 bases to trimming and J lost 3 bases; unmatched junction nucleotides: 11. The germline V gene has CDR1 SGHTA and CDR2 FQGNSA. The CDR3 loop reads CASSFLLAGGLNQPQHF. The CDR3 coding sequence is TGTGCCAGCAGCTTCTTATTGGCAGGGGGTCTCAATCAGCCCCAGCATTTT.

The gene calls are TRBV19 and TRBJ2-3; D is undetermined. Germline V gene lookup returns CDR1 LNHDA and CDR2 SQIVND (reference sequence). V lost 3 bases and J lost 6, with 13 bases in between. The CDR3 covers 14 residues. The CDR3 region has the DNA TGTGCCAGTAGTATTCTGGCCGGTCAGGATACGCAGTATTTT. It translates to CASSILAGQDTQYF.

This clonotype was detected only a few times. The rearrangement links TRBV4-1 to TRBJ1-4; D gene ambiguous. This CDR3 is 16 amino acids long. Germline loops: CDR1 MGHRA, CDR2 YSYEKL. The V end lost 1 base, the J end lost 4 bases, and 13 bases lay between the germline ends. The CDR3, as DNA: TGCGCCAGCAGCCAAGGGAAAGGGAGGGATAATGAAAAACTGTTTTTT. Amino acid sequence: CASSQGKGRDNEKLFF.

This chain joins TRBV20-1 and TRBJ2-5, with 7 bases fitting TRBD2. The CDR3 loop spans 17 amino acids. Germline assignment: CDR1 DFQATT and CDR2 SNEGSKA (reference sequence). V lost 0 bases and J lost 5; bases outside the gene matches: 15. Written as DNA, the CDR3 is TGCAGTGCTAGAGACAGGGACCGCCTCTGGGGGGGGGAGACCCAGTACTTC. This gives the protein CSARDRDRLWGGETQYF.

The chain combines TRBV11-2 with TRBJ2-1, with 8 bases identical to TRBD2. Germline CDR1 reads SGHAT; CDR2 reads FQNNGV. V dropped 5 bases and J dropped 4; count of bases not matched to a gene: 10. The CDR3 is 16 amino acids. The CDR3 here is CASSALPGGRYNEQFF. The CDR3 DNA reads as TGTGCCAGCAGCGCCCTGCCCGGCGGGAGGTACAATGAGCAGTTCTTC.

The chain couples TRBV7-8 to TRBJ1-1; the D is unclear. Trimming stripped 6 bases from V and 2 bases from J, with 13 bases between. CDR3 length: 14 amino acids. CDR1 and CDR2 from the germline V gene are SGHVS and FQNEAQ. This CDR3 is CASSSLPENTEAFF. As DNA, the CDR3 is TGTGCCAGCAGTTCCCTCCCGGAAAACACTGAAGCTTTCTTT.

V usage is TRBV7-9 and J usage is TRBJ1-2; D gene uncertain. Trimming removed 3 bases at V and 3 bases at J, with 17 bases between. Germline CDR1 SEHNR, CDR2 FQNEAQ (reference sequence). This CDR3 comprises 16 residues. DNA for the CDR3: TGTGCCAGCAGCTTTTCAAACGGAGTTGCCGACTATGGCTACACCTTC. This translates into CASSFSNGVADYGYTF.

The chain employs TRBV27 and TRBJ1-2, with D uncertain. Germline V gene sequence: CDR1 MNHEY, CDR2 SMNVEV (reference sequence). Trimming shortened V by 4 bases and J by 0 bases, and 18 bases separated the two germline ends. The CDR3 totals 17 residues. The CDR3, as DNA: TGTGCCAGCAGTTCCTCCGAGGACCCTGTCCCTAACTATGGCTACACCTTC. It codes for CASSSSEDPVPNYGYTF.

This clonotype was picked up one time. The rearrangement joins TRBV27 to TRBJ1-6; D may be TRBD1 (5 bases). V was shortened by 6 bases and J by 9 bases, with 21 bases between the two germline ends. This CDR3 has 16 residues. Germline CDR1 MNHEY, CDR2 SMNVEV (reference sequence). This chain's CDR3 is CASRPPRGRFGSPLHF. CDR3 DNA: TGTGCCAGCAGACCGCCGAGGGGCCGCTTTGGTTCACCCCTCCACTTT.

This clonotype was seen at least ten times. V is TRBV12-3 or TRBV12-4 and J is TRBJ2-2, with 9 bases matching TRBD2. The CDR3 consists of 17 residues. The J segment lost 7 bases and the V segment lost 1 base, leaving 10 bases of the junction unmatched. The CDR3 DNA follows: TGTGCCAGCAGTTTAGGGGGACTAGCACTTTCTATCGGGGAGCTGTTTTTT. Translation gives CASSLGGLALSIGELFF.

This chain uses TRBV6-2 or TRBV6-3 with TRBJ1-1; TRBD1 matches at 7 bases. The CDR3 is 17 amino acids. Germline V gene lookup returns CDR1 MNHEY and CDR2 SVGEGT. J lost 0 bases, V lost 7 bases, and 14 bases had no gene match. The CDR3 spells CASNKWGTDPMNTEAFF. DNA for the CDR3: TGTGCCAGCAATAAGTGGGGGACAGACCCCATGAACACTGAAGCTTTCTTT.

This clonotype was counted only a few times. The chain uses TRBV27 and TRBJ2-3; possible D gene TRBD1, 6 bases. Germline V gives CDR1 MNHEY, CDR2 SMNVEV (reference sequence). Between the trimmed V and J ends, which lost 4 bases and 4 bases, there was a span of 12 bases. This CDR3 contains 14 residues. CDR3 nucleotides: TGTGCCAGCAGTTCCAGGGGCAGGCCAGATACGCAGTATTTT. Translation: CASSSRGRPDTQYF.

The V and J genes are TRBV15 and TRBJ2-1; possible D gene TRBD2, 6 bases. V was trimmed by 0 bases and J by 9 bases, leaving 9 bases between them. The CDR3 has 13 amino acids. Per the germline V gene, CDR1 is LNHNV and CDR2 is YYDKDF (reference sequence). CDR3 DNA sequence: TGTGCCACCAGCAGAGATCCGGGGGTTGAGCAGTTCTTC. Its translation is CATSRDPGVEQFF.

V and J are TRBV7-2 and TRBJ1-5; no reliable D call. Germline-derived CDR1 and CDR2 are SGHTA and FQGNSA. The CDR3 length is 15 residues. Trimming took 6 bases from V and 2 from J, leaving 14 bases between them. For the CDR3, the DNA is TGTGCCAGCAGTGGAGGGCCGCGGGGCAATCAGCCCCAGCATTTT. As protein: CASSGGPRGNQPQHF.

The chain links TRBV7-2 to TRBJ2-1; D remains unclear. V lost 1 base to trimming and J lost 7 bases, with 11 bases between them. This CDR3 spans 14 amino acids. Looked up from germline, CDR1 is SGHTA and CDR2 is FQGNSA. CDR3 amino acids: CASSLVMPLNEQFF. The CDR3 DNA reads as TGTGCCAGCAGCTTAGTCATGCCCCTTAATGAGCAGTTCTTC.

This clonotype was seen repeatedly, ten times or more. The CDR3 sequence: CASSLAWVRTSSGNTIYF. CDR3 nucleotide sequence: TGTGCCAGCAGCTTAGCGTGGGTTCGGACTAGCTCTGGAAACACCATATATTTT. This chain links TRBV7-2 with TRBJ1-3; unclear D gene. The germline gives CDR1 SGHTA, CDR2 FQGNSA. Trimming removed 0 bases at V and 0 bases at J, with 15 bases between. This CDR3 contains 18 residues.

V gene TRBV24-1 combines with J gene TRBJ2-1; D might be TRBD2 (7 bases). Trimming took off 12 bases at V and 6 bases at J, with 20 bases between the two ends. This CDR3 is built from 14 residues. CDR1 is KGHDR, CDR2 SFDVKD, per germline. CDR3 bases: TGTGCCTCCCAGGGTGCGGGGGCCGGCAATGAGCAGTTCTTC. This translates into CASQGAGAGNEQFF.

This clonotype has just a few counts. The chain carries TRBV7-8 and TRBJ2-3; no firm D call. This CDR3 has 14 amino acids. V was cut by 2 bases and J by 9 bases, with 15 bases left in between. CDR1 and CDR2 (germline): SGHVS, FQNEAQ. CDR3 sequence (DNA): TGTGCCAGCAGCTTAAGATTTCCGACGGAGACGCAGTATTTT. Its protein is CASSLRFPTETQYF.

CDR3 coding DNA: TGTGCCAGTAGAACCCCCTGGAGTGAAAAACTGTTTTTT. Its protein product is CASRTPWSEKLFF. The rearrangement links TRBV19 to TRBJ1-4; D is undetermined. The CDR3 covers 13 residues. From germline, CDR1 is LNHDA and CDR2 SQIVND (reference sequence). V lost 6 bases and J lost 7, with 12 bases in between.

This clonotype was found a few times. The chain links TRBV11-2 to TRBJ1-2, with D possibly being TRBD1 (6 bases). Germline assignment: CDR1 SGHAT and CDR2 FQNNGV. The CDR3 totals 15 residues. Trimming pared 6 bases from V and 4 bases from J, leaving 18 bases between. The CDR3 nucleotides are TGTGCCAGCAGTTCCGGGACACCCGGACCCTATGGCTACACCTTC. Translating it yields CASSSGTPGPYGYTF.

This clonotype was counted a single time. A much larger clone lies a single base off, so this may be a read error. The chain is built from TRBV7-4 and TRBJ2-1; tentative D call: TRBD1 (5 bases). Germline V gene sequence: CDR1 SGHVT, CDR2 SQSDAQ. The CDR3 totals 14 residues. Here the CDR3 reads CTSSSEMDTNEQFF. The CDR3 DNA follows: TGTACCAGCAGCTCGGAAATGGACACCAATGAGCAGTTCTTC.

V usage is TRBV14 and J usage is TRBJ2-1, with D perhaps given as TRBD1 or TRBD2 (5 bases each). Germline V gene sequence: CDR1 SGHDN, CDR2 FVKESK. V gave up 1 base and J gave up 7 bases, with 26 bases separating them. The CDR3 sequence is 19 residues long. The DNA of the CDR3 is TGTGCCAGCAGCCAAGCGGGGTTATCTATGGGGCCCAAATCGAATGAGCAGTTCTTC. It yields the protein CASSQAGLSMGPKSNEQFF.

The genes are TRBV6-8 and TRBJ1-1; the D is unclear. From germline, CDR1 is MNHGY and CDR2 SAAAGT. The V and J ends lost 0 bases and 5 bases respectively, with 10 bases between them. This CDR3 has 14 residues. The CDR3 region has the DNA TGTGCCAGCAGTTACTCGCGGTGGAGGACTGAAGCTTTCTTT. Its protein is CASSYSRWRTEAFF.